This record concerns one T cell receptor (beta chain) sequence. Authors' analysis steps: Estimated nucleated cell counts came from reference gene primer amplification. Sequencing was performed with immunoSEQ multiplex PCR; in TCRdb, only in-frame clones are kept and a portion is missing. V and J calls plus clone size are reproduced from that table; the DNA served to infer D and trimming. Here the sample spans around 140,000 clones, 80% to 85% being singletons. This sample was taken from a study of blood T cell repertoires in COVID-19. Background on the study: Samples came from the United States, Italy and Spain, spanning acute and convalescent COVID-19. PBMCs, B-cell-depleted T cells, or T cells were the source of the cDNA or gDNA that made up the material.

The clonotype originates from a human donor in a cohort sampled during active COVID-19. Material: peripheral blood.

CDR3: CATSSLRGSQPQHF. The CDR3 DNA reads TGTGCCACCAGCAGCTTAAGGGGCTCTCAGCCCCAGCATTTT. This chain uses TRBV15 with TRBJ1-5; D is possibly TRBD1 (5 bases). Trimming shortened V by 3 bases and J by 6 bases, and 12 bases separated the two germline ends. This CDR3 is built from 14 residues. Germline assignment: CDR1 LNHNV and CDR2 YYDKDF (reference sequence).